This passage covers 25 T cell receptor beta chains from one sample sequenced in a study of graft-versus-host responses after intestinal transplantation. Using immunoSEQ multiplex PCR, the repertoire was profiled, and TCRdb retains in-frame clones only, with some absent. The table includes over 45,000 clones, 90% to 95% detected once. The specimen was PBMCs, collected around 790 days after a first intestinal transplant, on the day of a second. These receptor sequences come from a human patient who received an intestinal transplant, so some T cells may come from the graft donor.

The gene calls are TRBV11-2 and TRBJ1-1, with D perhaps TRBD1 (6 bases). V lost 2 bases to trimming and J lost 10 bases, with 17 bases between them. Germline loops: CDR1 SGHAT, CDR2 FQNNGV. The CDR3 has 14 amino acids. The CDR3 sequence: CASSLTALQGRAFF. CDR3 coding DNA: TGTGCCAGCAGCTTAACTGCGTTACAGGGTAGAGCTTTCTTT.

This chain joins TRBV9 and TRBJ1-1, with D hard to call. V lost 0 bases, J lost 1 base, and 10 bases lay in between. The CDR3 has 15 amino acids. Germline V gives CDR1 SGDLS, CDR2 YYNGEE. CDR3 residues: CASSVDGQRNTEAFF. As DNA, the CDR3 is TGTGCCAGCAGCGTAGACGGGCAGCGGAACACTGAAGCTTTCTTT.

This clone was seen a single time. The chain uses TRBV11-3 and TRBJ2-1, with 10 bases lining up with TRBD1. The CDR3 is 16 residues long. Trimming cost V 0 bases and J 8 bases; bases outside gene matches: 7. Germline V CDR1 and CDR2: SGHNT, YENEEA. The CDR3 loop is CASSLEAGQGRHEQFF. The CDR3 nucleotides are TGTGCCAGCAGCTTAGAAGCGGGACAGGGGAGGCATGAGCAGTTCTTC.

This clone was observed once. The CDR3 bases are TGTGCCAGCAGTTACTCTAGGGTGGCGCGAGGTACTGAAGCTTTCTTT. As protein: CASSYSRVARGTEAFF. The rearrangement joins TRBV6-5 to TRBJ1-1; D is unclear. The CDR3 length is 16 residues. Trimming pared 0 bases from V and 5 bases from J, leaving 16 bases between. CDR1 and CDR2 from the germline V gene are MNHEY and SVGAGI.

The CDR3 nucleotides read TGCGCCAGCAGCCAAGCAGGGGTTCCGAACACTGAAGCTTTCTTT. Translating gives CASSQAGVPNTEAFF. This chain connects TRBV4-1 to TRBJ1-1; D is possibly TRBD1 (6 bases). The CDR3 is 15 amino acids. Germline V gives CDR1 MGHRA, CDR2 YSYEKL. Trimming took 1 base from V and 1 from J, leaving 10 bases between them.

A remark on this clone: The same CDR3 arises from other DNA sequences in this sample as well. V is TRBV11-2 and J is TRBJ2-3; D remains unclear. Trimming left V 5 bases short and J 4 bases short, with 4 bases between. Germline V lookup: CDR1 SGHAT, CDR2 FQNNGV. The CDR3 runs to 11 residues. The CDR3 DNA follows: TGTGCCAGCAGCGGGGCAGATACGCAGTATTTT. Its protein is CASSGADTQYF.

The CDR3 sequence is CASSARTSDDEQFF. The CDR3 DNA reads TGTGCCAGCAGTGCCAGGACTAGCGATGATGAGCAGTTCTTC. The chain has TRBV2 and TRBJ2-1; 9 bases line up with TRBD2. Germline-derived CDR1 and CDR2 are SNHLY and FYNNEI. Unmatched junction bases numbered 6, after V lost 4 bases and J lost 8 bases. This CDR3 has 14 amino acids.

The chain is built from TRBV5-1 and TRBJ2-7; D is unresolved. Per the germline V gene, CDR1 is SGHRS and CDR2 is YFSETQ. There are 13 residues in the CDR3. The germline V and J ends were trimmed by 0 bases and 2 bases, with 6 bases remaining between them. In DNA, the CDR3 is TGCGCCAGCAGCTTGGCCAGCCCCTACGAGCAGTACTTC. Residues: CASSLASPYEQYF.

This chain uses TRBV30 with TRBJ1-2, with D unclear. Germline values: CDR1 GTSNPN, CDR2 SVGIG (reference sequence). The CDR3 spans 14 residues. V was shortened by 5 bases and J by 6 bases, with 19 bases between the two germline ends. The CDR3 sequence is CAWSLGPLGDGYTF. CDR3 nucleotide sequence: TGTGCCTGGTCCCTAGGACCTTTAGGCGATGGCTACACCTTC.

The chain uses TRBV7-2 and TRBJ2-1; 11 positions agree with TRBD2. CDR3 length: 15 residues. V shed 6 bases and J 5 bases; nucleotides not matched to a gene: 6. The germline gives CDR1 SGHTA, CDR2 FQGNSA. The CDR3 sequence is CASRPGLAVHNEQFF. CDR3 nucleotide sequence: TGTGCCAGCAGACCGGGACTAGCGGTCCACAATGAGCAGTTCTTC. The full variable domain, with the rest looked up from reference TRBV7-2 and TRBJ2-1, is GAGVSQSPSNKVTEKGKDVELRCDPISGHTALYWYRQSLGQGLEFLIYFQGNSAPDKSGLPSDRFSAERTGGSVSTLTIQRTQQEDSAVYLCASRPGLAVHNEQFFGPGTRLTVL.

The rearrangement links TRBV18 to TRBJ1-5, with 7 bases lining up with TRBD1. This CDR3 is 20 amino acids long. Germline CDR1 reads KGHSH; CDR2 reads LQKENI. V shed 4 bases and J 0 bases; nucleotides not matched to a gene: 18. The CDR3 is CASSRWPIGDRKFSNQPQHF. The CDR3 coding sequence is TGTGCCAGCTCACGATGGCCGATCGGGGACAGAAAATTTAGCAATCAGCCCCAGCATTTT.

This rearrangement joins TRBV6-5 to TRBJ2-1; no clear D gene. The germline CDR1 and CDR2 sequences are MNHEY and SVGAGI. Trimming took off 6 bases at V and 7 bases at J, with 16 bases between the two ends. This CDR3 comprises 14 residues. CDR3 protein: CASSTVARMNEQFF. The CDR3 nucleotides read TGTGCCAGCAGCACGGTGGCTAGAATGAATGAGCAGTTCTTC.

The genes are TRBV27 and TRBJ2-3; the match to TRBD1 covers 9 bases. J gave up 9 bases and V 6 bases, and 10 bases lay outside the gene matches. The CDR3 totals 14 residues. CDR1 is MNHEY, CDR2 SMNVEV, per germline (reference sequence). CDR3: CASSTGGRAWTQYF. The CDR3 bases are TGTGCCAGCAGCACAGGGGGCCGGGCGTGGACGCAGTATTTT.

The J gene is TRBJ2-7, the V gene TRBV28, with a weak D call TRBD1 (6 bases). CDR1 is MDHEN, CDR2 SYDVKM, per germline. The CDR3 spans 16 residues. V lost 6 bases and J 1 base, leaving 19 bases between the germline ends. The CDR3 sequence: CASRGAGADSSYEQYF. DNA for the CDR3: TGTGCCAGCAGGGGGGCAGGGGCCGACTCGTCCTACGAGCAGTACTTC.

In DNA form, the CDR3 reads TGTGCCATCAGACAGGGGGACAATGAGCAGTTCTTC. As protein: CAIRQGDNEQFF. This chain connects TRBV10-3 to TRBJ2-1; TRBD1 matches at 8 bases. Germline CDR1 ENHRY, CDR2 SYGVKD. J gave up 5 bases and V 6 bases, and 0 bases lay outside the gene matches. The CDR3 is made up of 12 amino acids.

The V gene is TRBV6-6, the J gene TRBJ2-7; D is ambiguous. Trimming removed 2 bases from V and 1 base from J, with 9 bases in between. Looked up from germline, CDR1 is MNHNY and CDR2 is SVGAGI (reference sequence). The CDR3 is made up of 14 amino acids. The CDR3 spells CASSYGVGSYEQYF. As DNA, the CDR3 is TGTGCCAGCAGTTACGGGGTCGGATCCTACGAGCAGTACTTC.

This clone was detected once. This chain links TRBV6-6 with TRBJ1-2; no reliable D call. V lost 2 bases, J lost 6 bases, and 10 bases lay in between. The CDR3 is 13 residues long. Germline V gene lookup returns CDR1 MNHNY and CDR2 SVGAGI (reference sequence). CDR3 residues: CASSYTPQDGYTF. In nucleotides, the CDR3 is TGTGCCAGCAGTTACACCCCTCAGGATGGCTACACCTTC.

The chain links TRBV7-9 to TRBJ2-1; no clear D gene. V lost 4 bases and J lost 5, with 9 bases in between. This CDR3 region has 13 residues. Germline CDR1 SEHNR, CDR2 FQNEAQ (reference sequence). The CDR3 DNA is TGTGCCAGCAGCTCCCTCCCCCACAATGAGCAGTTCTTC. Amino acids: CASSSLPHNEQFF. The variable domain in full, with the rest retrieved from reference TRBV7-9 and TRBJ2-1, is DTGVSQNPRHKITKRGQNVTFRCDPISEHNRLYWYRQTLGQGPEFLTYFQNEAQLEKSRLLSDRFSAERPKGSFSTLEIQRTEQGDSAMYLCASSSLPHNEQFFGPGTRLTVL.

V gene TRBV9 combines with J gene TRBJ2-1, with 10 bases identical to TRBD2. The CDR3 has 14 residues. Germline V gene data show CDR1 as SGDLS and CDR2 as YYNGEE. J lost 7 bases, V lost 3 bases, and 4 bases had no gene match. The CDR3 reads CASSASGSGNEQFF. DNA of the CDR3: TGTGCCAGCAGCGCTAGCGGGAGCGGGAATGAGCAGTTCTTC.

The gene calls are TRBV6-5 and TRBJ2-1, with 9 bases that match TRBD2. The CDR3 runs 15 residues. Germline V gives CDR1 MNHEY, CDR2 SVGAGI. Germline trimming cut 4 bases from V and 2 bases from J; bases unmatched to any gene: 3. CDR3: CASSSVAGAYNEQFF. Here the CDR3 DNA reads TGTGCCAGCAGTTCAGTAGCGGGGGCCTACAATGAGCAGTTCTTC.

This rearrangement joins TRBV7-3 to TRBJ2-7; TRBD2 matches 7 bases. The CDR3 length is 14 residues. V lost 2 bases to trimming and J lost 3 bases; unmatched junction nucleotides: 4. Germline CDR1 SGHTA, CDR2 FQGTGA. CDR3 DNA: TGTGCCAGCAGCTTAGTGGCGGGAGACTACGAGCAGTACTTC. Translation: CASSLVAGDYEQYF.

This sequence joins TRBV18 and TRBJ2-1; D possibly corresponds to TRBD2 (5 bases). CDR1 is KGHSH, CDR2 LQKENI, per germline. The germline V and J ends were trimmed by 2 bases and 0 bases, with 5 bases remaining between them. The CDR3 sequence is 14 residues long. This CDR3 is CASSPGSSYNEQFF. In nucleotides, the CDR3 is TGTGCCAGCTCACCAGGGAGCTCCTACAATGAGCAGTTCTTC.

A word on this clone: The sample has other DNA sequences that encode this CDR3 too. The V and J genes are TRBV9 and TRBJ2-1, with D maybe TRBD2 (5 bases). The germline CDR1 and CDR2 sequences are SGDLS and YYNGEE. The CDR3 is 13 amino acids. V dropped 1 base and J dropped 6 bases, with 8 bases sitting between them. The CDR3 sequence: CASSVPGGNEQFF. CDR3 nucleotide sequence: TGTGCCAGCAGCGTACCTGGAGGCAATGAGCAGTTCTTC.

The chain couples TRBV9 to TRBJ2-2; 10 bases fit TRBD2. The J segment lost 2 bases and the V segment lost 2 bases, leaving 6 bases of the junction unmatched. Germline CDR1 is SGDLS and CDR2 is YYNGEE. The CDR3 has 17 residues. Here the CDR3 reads CASSVPSGRANTGELFF. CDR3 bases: TGTGCCAGCAGCGTGCCGAGCGGGAGGGCCAACACCGGGGAGCTGTTTTTT.

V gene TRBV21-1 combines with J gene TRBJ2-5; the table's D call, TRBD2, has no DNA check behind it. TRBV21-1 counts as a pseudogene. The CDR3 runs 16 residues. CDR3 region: CASHLAGVGPMETQYF. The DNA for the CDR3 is TGTGCCAGCCACTTAGCGGGAGTAGGGCCGATGGAGACCCAGTACTTC.